Below are 18 T cell receptor beta chains sequenced from a single sample in a study of shared clonotypes between healthy human individuals. Clones were read by immunoSEQ multiplex PCR, and TCRdb kept only the in-frame ones, dropping some. The sample includes fewer than 850,000 clones, 90% of them seen just once. The sequencing sample was made of memory CD8+ T cells from PBMCs. Subset defined: CD45RO+ cells pooled with CCR7-negative TemRA cells. These receptors all stem from a man aged 18 to 29 in good health. Some clones in this sample may be carry-over from other donors' samples.

This clone was seen many times. The rearrangement links TRBV10-3 to TRBJ1-2; no reliable D call. The CDR3 contains 14 residues. Trimming pared 0 bases from V and 5 bases from J, leaving 10 bases between. Per the germline V gene, CDR1 is ENHRY and CDR2 is SYGVKD. The CDR3 DNA sequence: TGTGCCATCAGTGAGTCGGCCAGTCATTATGGCTACACCTTC. This gives the protein CAISESASHYGYTF.

J is TRBJ2-7 and V is TRBV7-2; 15 bases are a match to TRBD2. The CDR3 totals 15 residues. The ends lost 6 bases at V and 5 bases at J; junction bases unmatched: 5. Germline V gene lookup returns CDR1 SGHTA and CDR2 FQGNSA. The CDR3 loop is CASRWTSGRAHEQYF. DNA of the CDR3: TGTGCCAGCAGATGGACTAGCGGGAGGGCCCACGAGCAGTACTTC.

J is TRBJ2-1 and V is TRBV5-1, with 11 nucleotides matching TRBD1. The CDR3 sequence is 15 residues long. Looked up from germline, CDR1 is SGHRS and CDR2 is YFSETQ. Trimming cost V 0 bases and J 8 bases; bases outside gene matches: 4. The CDR3 DNA reads as TGCGCCAGCAGCTTGGGGACAGGGGGCCTTTATGAGCAGTTCTTC. This codes for CASSLGTGGLYEQFF.

The chain links TRBV7-8 to TRBJ1-1; D not certain. CDR1 is SGHVS, CDR2 FQNEAQ, per germline. The CDR3 runs 15 residues. With 1 base removed from V and 4 bases from J, the gap between germline ends came to 13 bases. CDR3 region: CASSLDSGGATEAFF. The CDR3 nucleotides are TGTGCCAGCAGCTTAGATTCGGGTGGAGCCACTGAAGCTTTCTTT.

V is TRBV4-1 and J is TRBJ1-2, with a possible D match to TRBD1 (5 bases). The CDR3 is 15 amino acids. CDR1 is MGHRA, CDR2 YSYEKL, per germline. With 1 base removed from V and 7 bases from J, the gap between germline ends came to 16 bases. The CDR3 DNA reads as TGCGCCAGCAGCCAAGCGTTGAGGGGAGGTCCTGGCTACACCTTC. Translated, it gives CASSQALRGGPGYTF.

This sequence joins TRBV29-1 and TRBJ2-5, with 10 bases that match TRBD1. Germline CDR1 and CDR2: SQVTM and ANQGSEA. The CDR3 length is 13 residues. Losses at the gene ends were 3 bases for V and 5 bases for J; bases not matched to a gene: 3. Written as DNA, the CDR3 is TGCAGCGTTGACAGGACAGGGGGTGAGACCCAGTACTTC. Translated: CSVDRTGGETQYF.

The chain recombines TRBV6-1 with TRBJ1-5, with no clear D. The CDR3 runs to 16 residues. V was pared by 0 bases and J by 0 bases, with 9 bases between. In germline, CDR1 is MNHNS, CDR2 SASEGT. CDR3 in DNA: TGTGCCAGCAGTGAAGCGGGTGGGGTTAGCAATCAGCCCCAGCATTTT. Protein: CASSEAGGVSNQPQHF.

This chain connects TRBV7-2 to TRBJ1-5, with TRBD1 as a possible D gene (6 bases). The CDR3 is 13 residues long. Germline V gene data show CDR1 as SGHTA and CDR2 as FQGNSA. The V end lost 9 bases, the J end lost 2 bases, and 11 bases lay between the germline ends. The CDR3 loop reads CARGGQGNQPQHF. The CDR3 nucleotides read TGTGCCAGGGGGGGCCAGGGCAATCAGCCCCAGCATTTT.

This chain joins TRBV2 and TRBJ2-1, with D tentatively TRBD1 or TRBD2 (6 bases each). Trimming removed 7 bases from V and 6 bases from J, with 13 bases in between. Germline CDR1 is SNHLY and CDR2 is FYNNEI. The CDR3 loop spans 13 amino acids. The DNA of the CDR3 is TGTGCCAGCACCCGTGGAGGGGGCAATGAGCAGTTCTTC. It encodes CASTRGGGNEQFF.

V usage is TRBV5-6 and J usage is TRBJ2-7; D may be TRBD1 or TRBD2 (6 bases each). V lost 2 bases and J 2 bases, leaving 17 bases between the germline ends. The CDR3 is 16 residues long. Germline-derived CDR1 and CDR2 are SGHDT and YYEEEE. For the CDR3, the DNA is TGTGCCAGCAGCTTCAACAGGGAGCGGGCGGCCTACGAGCAGTACTTC. It yields the protein CASSFNRERAAYEQYF.

This chain links TRBV5-6 with TRBJ1-1; unclear D gene. The V and J ends lost 5 bases and 0 bases respectively, with 5 bases between them. The germline CDR1 and CDR2 sequences are SGHDT and YYEEEE. This CDR3 has 12 residues. The CDR3 sequence: CASSVVNTEAFF. CDR3 nucleotide sequence: TGTGCCAGCAGTGTGGTGAACACTGAAGCTTTCTTT.

The chain is built from TRBV29-1 and TRBJ1-3; D is ambiguous. CDR3 size: 10 residues. Germline values: CDR1 SQVTM, CDR2 ANQGSEA. The V end was cut by 7 bases, the J end by 3 bases, with 4 bases between. The CDR3 nucleotides are TGCAGCGCGGGTGGAAACACCATATATTTT. It yields the protein CSAGGNTIYF.

The chain employs TRBV4-2 and TRBJ1-5; TRBD1 matches at 9 bases. The CDR3 has 18 residues. Trimming at V came to 2 bases and at J to 7 bases, leaving 15 bases not matched to a gene. Looked up from germline, CDR1 is LGHNA and CDR2 is YNFKEQ. This chain's CDR3 is CASSQPASRTGVSQPQHF. The CDR3, as DNA: TGTGCCAGCAGCCAACCTGCAAGCAGGACAGGGGTATCCCAGCCCCAGCATTTT.

This clone was recorded a few times. V usage is TRBV7-7 and J usage is TRBJ2-7, with 9 bases aligning to TRBD1. Germline CDR1 reads SSHAT; CDR2 reads FNYEAQ (reference sequence). The V gene end was trimmed by 5 bases and the J gene end by 1 base; junction bases not matched to a gene: 3. This CDR3 is built from 14 residues. CDR3: CASSPGTGSYEQYF. The DNA of the CDR3 is TGTGCCAGCAGCCCCGGGACAGGGTCCTACGAGCAGTACTTC.

This clone is a singleton in its sample. The chain couples TRBV5-6 to TRBJ1-3, with D perhaps matching TRBD1 (6 bases). V lost 1 base and J lost 2, with 10 bases in between. The germline gives CDR1 SGHDT, CDR2 YYEEEE. There are 15 residues in the CDR3. The DNA for the CDR3 is TGTGCCAGCAGCTTGACAGGGCCGCCTGGAAACACCATATATTTT. This sequence encodes CASSLTGPPGNTIYF.

This clone was recorded only once. A read error may be the cause here, since a much bigger clone is one base away. The V and J genes are TRBV7-9 and TRBJ2-1, with unresolved D. CDR3 length: 12 residues. V was shortened by 1 base and J by 6 bases, with 4 bases between the two germline ends. Germline V lookup: CDR1 SEHNR, CDR2 FQNEAQ (reference sequence). This CDR3 is CASSLGINEQFF. In DNA form, the CDR3 reads TGTGCCAGCAGCTTAGGGATCAATGAGCAGTTCTTC.

As concerns this clone: Possible read error: a much larger clone is one base away. This chain links TRBV11-2 with TRBJ2-2; no definite D call. The CDR3 spans 12 residues. Per germline, CDR1 SGHAT and CDR2 FQNNGV. With 4 bases removed from V and 2 bases from J, the gap between germline ends came to 2 bases. The CDR3, as DNA: TGTGCCAGCAGCTACAACACCGGGGAGCTGTTTTTT. Its protein product is CASSYNTGELFF.

V gene TRBV9 combines with J gene TRBJ1-1, with a weak D call TRBD1 (5 bases). The germline gives CDR1 SGDLS, CDR2 YYNGEE. The CDR3 is 14 amino acids. Trimming removed 0 bases at V and 3 bases at J, with 9 bases between. DNA of the CDR3: TGTGCCAGCAGCGTAGCGGGGGGGTACACTGAAGCTTTCTTT. This encodes CASSVAGGYTEAFF.